The 13 T cell receptor beta chains below come from one sample, sequenced in a study of cytomegalovirus exposure and HLA in healthy donors. It was with 60 Vbeta and 13 Jbeta primers that the PCR ran. Generated by immunoSEQ multiplex PCR, the TCRdb table keeps only in-frame clones and is missing some. This table has hundreds of thousands of clones, about 80% appearing once. The specimen was PBMCs. These receptors were obtained from a male donor in good health and CMV-seronegative.

This chain connects TRBV18 to TRBJ1-2; TRBD1 is a possible D gene (5 bases). The CDR3 is made up of 14 amino acids. V was shortened by 3 bases and J by 1 base, with 9 bases between the two germline ends. Germline V lookup: CDR1 KGHSH, CDR2 LQKENI. The CDR3 reads CASSPPGGNYGYTF. The DNA for the CDR3 is TGTGCCAGCTCACCTCCCGGGGGTAACTATGGCTACACCTTC. Full variable domain (remainder filled in from reference TRBV18 and TRBJ1-2): NAGVMQNPRHLVRRRGQEARLRCSPMKGHSHVYWYRQLPEEGLKFMVYLQKENIIDESGMPKERFSAEFPKEGPSILRIQQVVRGDSAAYFCASSPPGGNYGYTFGSGTRLTVV.

Here the CDR3 DNA reads TGTGCCAGTAGTCGGGACTTCGTCGAGCAGTACTTC. This sequence encodes CASSRDFVEQYF. The rearrangement joins TRBV19 to TRBJ2-7, with TRBD2 as a possible D gene (6 bases). Germline V gene sequence: CDR1 LNHDA, CDR2 SQIVND (reference sequence). Trimming took 5 bases from V and 6 from J, leaving 11 bases between them. The CDR3 covers 12 residues.

V and J are TRBV27 and TRBJ2-1; 10 bases match TRBD2. The J segment lost 7 bases and the V segment lost 8 bases, leaving 14 bases of the junction unmatched. Germline-derived CDR1 and CDR2 are MNHEY and SMNVEV (reference sequence). The CDR3 consists of 16 residues. CDR3 sequence reads: CASSPGLAEVGNEQFF. In DNA, the CDR3 is TGTGCCAGCTCGCCCGGACTAGCGGAGGTTGGGAATGAGCAGTTCTTC.

DNA of the CDR3: TGTGCCAGCAGCCCAAACAGGGGGCTGTATGGCTACACCTTC. Its protein is CASSPNRGLYGYTF. J is TRBJ1-2 and V is TRBV7-2; 9 bases line up with TRBD1. V trimming: 5 bases; J trimming: 5 bases; junction bases outside the gene matches: 6. Germline V gene data show CDR1 as SGHTA and CDR2 as FQGNSA. The CDR3 sequence is 14 residues long.

The rearrangement joins TRBV13 to TRBJ2-1; D possibly corresponds to TRBD1 (5 bases). The CDR3 extends over 16 amino acids. V dropped 6 bases and J dropped 0 bases, with 15 bases sitting between them. From germline, CDR1 is PRHDT and CDR2 FYEKMQ (reference sequence). The CDR3 spells CASSHSTGSSYNEQFF. DNA for the CDR3: TGTGCCAGCAGTCATAGCACAGGCAGCTCCTACAATGAGCAGTTCTTC. Filled out from reference TRBV13 and TRBJ2-1, the complete variable domain reads AAGVIQSPRHLIKEKRETATLKCYPIPRHDTVYWYQQGPGQDPQFLISFYEKMQSDKGSIPDRFSAQQFSDYHSELNMSSLELGDSALYFCASSHSTGSSYNEQFFGPGTRLTVL.

In nucleotides, the CDR3 is TGTGCCAGCAGCTTAACGGTCTACAATGAGCAGTTCTTC. Translating gives CASSLTVYNEQFF. V is TRBV7-2 and J is TRBJ2-1; D not certain. V shed 2 bases and J shed 3 bases, with 5 bases lying between them. The germline V gene has CDR1 SGHTA and CDR2 FQGNSA. The CDR3 spans 13 residues.

The J gene is TRBJ1-1, the V gene TRBV27, with D maybe TRBD1 (5 bases). The CDR3 is 14 amino acids. Germline assignment: CDR1 MNHEY and CDR2 SMNVEV (reference sequence). The germline V and J ends were trimmed by 2 bases and 0 bases, with 7 bases remaining between them. CDR3 protein: CASSLKGLNTEAFF. The CDR3 coding sequence is TGTGCCAGCAGTTTAAAGGGGCTGAACACTGAAGCTTTCTTT.

The V gene is TRBV4-1, the J gene TRBJ1-1; maybe TRBD1 (6 bases). With 4 bases removed from V and 1 base from J, the gap between germline ends came to 7 bases. Germline lookup yields CDR1 MGHRA and CDR2 YSYEKL. There are 13 residues in the CDR3. The CDR3 coding sequence is TGCGCCAGCAGCCTACAGGGGAACACTGAAGCTTTCTTT. This translates into CASSLQGNTEAFF.

This chain links TRBV10-3 with TRBJ2-5, with 7 nucleotides matching TRBD1. V lost 7 bases to trimming and J lost 5 bases; unmatched junction nucleotides: 13. Per germline, CDR1 ENHRY and CDR2 SYGVKD. The CDR3 is 15 residues long. CDR3 DNA: TGTGCCATCACCAAAGACAGGGCCTCTGGGGAGACCCAGTACTTC. Translation: CAITKDRASGETQYF.

This clone was counted a few times. This chain joins TRBV7-3 and TRBJ2-4; a possible D gene is TRBD1 (6 bases). The V and J ends lost 5 bases and 2 bases respectively, with 16 bases between them. CDR1 is SGHTA, CDR2 FQGTGA, per germline. The CDR3 is made up of 16 amino acids. The DNA for the CDR3 is TGTGCCAGCAGCAACCCCCAGGGGCTCACCAAAAACATTCAGTACTTC. This encodes CASSNPQGLTKNIQYF.

This clone was counted between two and nine times. V is TRBV5-4 and J is TRBJ1-1; 7 positions agree with TRBD1. Germline assignment: CDR1 SGHNT and CDR2 YYREEE (reference sequence). The trim removed 10 bases at V and 0 bases at J, leaving 3 bases unmatched. The CDR3 consists of 12 residues. In DNA, the CDR3 is TGTGCCTTGAGGGGGCTGAACACTGAAGCTTTCTTT. This translates into CALRGLNTEAFF.

The V call is TRBV9, the J call TRBJ2-7, with a tentative D call TRBD1 (6 bases). This CDR3 comprises 15 residues. V lost 7 bases and J 3 bases, leaving 20 bases between the germline ends. Looked up from germline, CDR1 is SGDLS and CDR2 is YYNGEE. This CDR3 reads CASGNEGDGSYEQYF. Written as DNA, the CDR3 is TGTGCCAGCGGGAACGAGGGGGACGGCAGCTACGAGCAGTACTTC.

DNA for the CDR3: TGTGCCAGCACCCAGGGACTAGTCGAATCCTACAATGAGCAGTTCTTC. Its protein product is CASTQGLVESYNEQFF. The chain has TRBV4-2 and TRBJ2-1; TRBD2 aligns across 8 bases. The trim removed 7 bases at V and 1 base at J, leaving 9 bases unmatched. This CDR3 is 16 amino acids long. The germline CDR1 and CDR2 sequences are LGHNA and YNFKEQ.